These 25 T cell receptor beta chains share one sample of origin, sequenced in a study of tumor and adjacent non-tumor tissue in lung cancer. No cell sorting was done before RNA was extracted from the tissue. The normal lung tissue was taken more than 3 cm from the tumor edge. The library came from three nested PCR rounds adapted from ARM-PCR protocols. In TCRdb, the multiplex PCR reads were re-called with MiXCR into one record per CDR3 protein. The data contain around 100,000 distinct CDR3 sequences, roughly two thirds of them singletons. Source material: distant non-tumor lung tissue. The origin of the receptors is a man aged 25 to 40 with non-small cell lung cancer.

Comments on this clonotype: A junction end diverges from the germline sequence, so it may reflect a read error. The chain has TRBV4-1 and TRBJ2-7; D could derive from TRBD1 or TRBD2 (5 bases each). Germline V lookup: CDR1 MGHRA, CDR2 YSYEKL. CDR3 size: 16 residues. CDR3 sequence: CANSQDLQGATYELYF. In nucleotides, the CDR3 is TGCGCCAACAGCCAGGACCTGCAGGGAGCGACCTACGAGCTGTACTTC.

V is TRBV11-2 and J is TRBJ2-7; no firm D call. Germline loops: CDR1 SGHAT, CDR2 FQNNGV. V lost 0 bases, J lost 5 bases, and 8 bases lay in between. The CDR3 consists of 13 residues. The chain's CDR3 is CASSLDVAHEQYF. The CDR3 DNA sequence: TGTGCCAGCAGCTTAGATGTTGCCCACGAGCAGTACTTC.

On this clonotype itself: A read error is possible here, since a much larger clone lies one base away. The chain employs TRBV12-3 or TRBV12-4 and TRBJ1-2; 9 positions match TRBD1. The CDR3 consists of 14 residues. The trim removed 6 bases at V and 5 bases at J, leaving 7 bases unmatched. In DNA form, the CDR3 reads TGTGCCAGCAGCGGAGGGACAGGGAAATATGGCTACACCTTC. Its translation is CASSGGTGKYGYTF.

J is TRBJ2-7 and V is TRBV4-1, with D perhaps TRBD1 or TRBD2 (5 bases each). Deletions cut 4 bases from V and 9 bases from J, with 25 bases between. Per the germline V gene, CDR1 is MGHRA and CDR2 is YSYEKL. This CDR3 comprises 16 residues. The CDR3 bases are TGCGCCAGCAGCCGGGCCGGGACCGTATACTCCAACGTGCAGTACTTC. This codes for CASSRAGTVYSNVQYF.

A few counts support this clonotype. For the CDR3, the DNA is TGCGCCAGCAGCTTTCTAGCTTCCCAAGAGACCCAGTACTTC. Its protein is CASSFLASQETQYF. This sequence joins TRBV5-1 and TRBJ2-5, with D perhaps TRBD2 (5 bases). Between the trimmed V and J ends, which lost 2 bases and 1 base, there was a span of 9 bases. Germline V gene sequence: CDR1 SGHRS, CDR2 YFSETQ. CDR3 length equals 14 residues.

This clonotype was counted many times. V is TRBV12-5 and J is TRBJ2-7, with D tentatively TRBD2 (5 bases). V lost 6 bases and J lost 5, with 8 bases in between. CDR1 LGHNT and CDR2 FRNRAP come from the germline V gene. This CDR3 has 11 amino acids. In nucleotides, the CDR3 is TGTGCTAGTGGCCTGGAGGACGAGCAGTACTTC. It encodes CASGLEDEQYF.

A note on this clonotype: Lacking the conserved final phenylalanine or tryptophan, this CDR3 likely reflects a read error. The DNA is left out, because the CDR3 cannot be placed on it with certainty; the CDR3 is given as TCRdb lists it. The rearrangement joins TRBV11-2 to TRBJ1-2; the listed D gene, TRBD1, was not tested against the DNA. The CDR3 extends over 15 residues, inclusive of both ends. Per the germline V gene, CDR1 is SGHAT and CDR2 is FQNNGV. This CDR3 reads CASSHTPGTGLGYTL.

A note on this clonotype: One end of the junction does not line up with germline, which may come from a read error. The chain employs TRBV6-5 and TRBJ2-5, with D perhaps TRBD2 (5 bases). CDR3 length: 13 residues. Germline V gives CDR1 MNHEY, CDR2 SVGAGI. The CDR3 DNA follows: TGTGCCAGCAGTTGTTCGGGGTCGGAGATCCAGTACTTC. Translated, it gives CASSCSGSEIQYF.

The sample holds a few counts of this clonotype. Being one base from a much bigger clone, this may be a read error. The chain employs TRBV20-1 and TRBJ2-7, with TRBD2 identical over 8 bases. The germline gives CDR1 DFQATT, CDR2 SNEGSKA (reference sequence). This CDR3 is 14 amino acids long. CDR3 sequence reads: CSAIREGPYYEHYF. The CDR3 DNA is TGCAGTGCAATACGGGAGGGACCGTACTACGAGCACTACTTC.

The gene calls are TRBV5-4 and TRBJ2-1; 13 nucleotides agree with TRBD2. This CDR3 comprises 16 residues. Looked up from germline, CDR1 is SGHNT and CDR2 is YYREEE (reference sequence). Losses at the gene ends were 4 bases for V and 6 bases for J; bases not matched to a gene: 7. The CDR3 nucleotides read TGTGCCAGCAGCCCAGGACTAGCGGGGGTGGGCAATGAGCAGTTCTTC. It specifies CASSPGLAGVGNEQFF.

In regard to this clonotype: The CDR3 does not end in the conserved phenylalanine or tryptophan, so this is likely a read error. The DNA is omitted, as the CDR3 cannot be located on it reliably, and the CDR3 follows TCRdb's listing. V usage is TRBV29-1 and J usage is TRBJ2-4; whether TRBD2, the table's D call, matches the DNA was not checked. CDR1 SQVTM and CDR2 ANQGSEA come from the germline V gene. The CDR3 length is 11 residues, termini included. CDR3 amino acids: CSVDLAGTTYL.

In regard to this clonotype: The final CDR3 position lacks the conserved phenylalanine or tryptophan, pointing to a likely read error. The rearrangement uses TRBV12-3 or TRBV12-4 and TRBJ2-5; TRBD1 is a possible D gene (6 bases). There are 13 residues in the CDR3. The DNA of the CDR3 is TGCGTCAGCAGTTTTGTAACAGGGGAGACCCAGTACTCC. Translating gives CVSSFVTGETQYS.

Comments on this clonotype: The junction departs from germline at one end; a sequencing error may be responsible. This CDR3 reads CVSSLTSGAEELFF. CDR3 sequence (DNA): TGTGTCAGCAGCTTAACGAGTGGGGCCGAGGAGCTGTTTTTT. The chain carries TRBV11-2 and TRBJ2-2; possibly TRBD1 for D (5 bases). CDR3 size: 14 residues. Germline CDR1 SGHAT, CDR2 FQNNGV.

A remark on this clonotype: One end of the junction does not line up with germline, which may come from a read error. CDR3 DNA: TGTACCAGCAGTTTAGTACTGAACATTGAAGCTTTCTTT. Translated, it gives CTSSLVLNIEAFF. The chain has TRBV12-3 or TRBV12-4 and TRBJ1-1, with unresolved D. This CDR3 region has 13 residues.

This clonotype has a single count. The CDR3 reads CSAITTLGGNQPQHF. The DNA of the CDR3 is TGCAGTGCTATAACGACCTTGGGGGGCAATCAGCCCCAGCATTTT. This chain connects TRBV20-1 to TRBJ1-5, with a weak D call TRBD1 (5 bases). V was shortened by 4 bases and J by 2 bases, with 15 bases between the two germline ends. This CDR3 spans 15 amino acids. The germline CDR1 and CDR2 sequences are DFQATT and SNEGSKA (reference sequence).

This clonotype came up many times. CDR3 amino acids: CSARDVYGYSNQPQHF. The CDR3 DNA reads as TGCAGTGCTAGAGATGTGTACGGATATAGCAATCAGCCCCAGCATTTT. J is TRBJ1-5 and V is TRBV20-1; D remains ambiguous. CDR1 is DFQATT, CDR2 SNEGSKA, per germline (reference sequence). The V gene lost 0 bases and the J gene lost 0 bases, with 12 bases spanning the gap. The CDR3 length is 16 residues.

As to this clonotype: The conserved closing phenylalanine or tryptophan is absent in this CDR3, likely reflecting a read error. This chain links TRBV20-1 with TRBJ2-7; 8 bases map to TRBD1. V was clipped by 1 base and J by 6 bases; unmatched bases: 5. Germline V lookup: CDR1 DFQATT, CDR2 SNEGSKA (reference sequence). The CDR3 runs to 13 residues. Written as DNA, the CDR3 is TGCAGTGCTAGAGCATCAGGGGGCGGCGAGCAGTACCTC. Protein: CSARASGGGEQYL.

Only a few counts were recorded for this clonotype. At one of its ends the junction is not consistent with the germline gene, which may arise from a read error. This rearrangement joins TRBV6-4 to TRBJ1-2, with TRBD1 matching over 7 bases. CDR1 is MRHNA, CDR2 SNTAGT, per germline. There are 13 residues in the CDR3. The CDR3 DNA follows: TGTACCAGTAGCGACAGGGTTGGGTATGGCTACACCTTC. It specifies CTSSDRVGYGYTF.

This clonotype was observed many times. The chain is built from TRBV4-2 and TRBJ2-1, with D possibly matching TRBD2 (5 bases). This CDR3 is 16 amino acids long. With 5 bases removed from V and 6 bases from J, the gap between germline ends came to 20 bases. Germline lookup yields CDR1 LGHNA and CDR2 YNFKEQ. The CDR3 is CASSKEPGTLGNEQFF. The CDR3 coding sequence is TGTGCCAGCAGCAAGGAACCGGGAACACTAGGCAATGAGCAGTTCTTC.

With respect to this clonotype: A read error may produce the germline difference seen at one junction end. V usage is TRBV11-2 and J usage is TRBJ2-3; D gene ambiguous. The CDR3 length is 15 residues. Germline loops: CDR1 SGHAT, CDR2 FQNNGV. The CDR3 nucleotides are TGTGCCAGCAGCTTAGGGACCGTACGGGCGGATACGCACTATTTT. Encoded protein: CASSLGTVRADTHYF.

A remark on this clonotype: The junction does not match germline at one end; this may be a read error. The V and J genes are TRBV7-2 and TRBJ1-2; D not resolved. CDR3 length equals 12 residues. Germline assignment: CDR1 SGHTA and CDR2 FQGNSA. For the CDR3, the DNA is TGTGCCAGTAGCTTATTACACTATGGTTACACCTTT. The encoded protein is CASSLLHYGYTF.

Concerning this clonotype: Since a much larger clone is just one base distant, this may be a read error. The chain has TRBV12-5 and TRBJ2-3; 7 bases agree with TRBD1. This CDR3 contains 14 residues. Germline V gene lookup returns CDR1 LGHNT and CDR2 FRNRAP. Here the CDR3 reads CTSVPGQPTDTQYF. CDR3 coding DNA: TGTACTAGTGTCCCGGGACAGCCCACAGATACGCAGTATTTT.

This clonotype was detected once. This chain connects TRBV20-1 to TRBJ1-1; the match to TRBD1 covers 7 bases. The CDR3 loop spans 14 amino acids. Germline V lookup: CDR1 DFQATT, CDR2 SNEGSKA (reference sequence). Germline trimming cut 1 base from V and 0 bases from J; bases unmatched to any gene: 2. Here the CDR3 reads CSARARGMNTEAFF. In DNA form, the CDR3 reads TGCAGTGCTAGAGCCAGGGGGATGAACACTGAAGCTTTCTTT.

In this sample, this clonotype turned up once. The junction departs from the called germline gene at one end, perhaps through a read error. This chain connects TRBV20-1 to TRBJ1-1; 7 bases fit TRBD1. The CDR3 is 16 amino acids. Germline CDR1 is DFQATT and CDR2 is SNEGSKA (reference sequence). CDR3 nucleotides: TGCAGTGATGGGGGCTGGGGACAGCCACCGAACACTGAGGCTTTCTTT. Protein sequence: CSDGGWGQPPNTEAFF.

The chain is built from TRBV20-1 and TRBJ1-5; 10 positions match TRBD1. Germline V gene sequence: CDR1 DFQATT, CDR2 SNEGSKA (reference sequence). The CDR3 contains 14 residues. V was clipped by 6 bases and J by 4 bases; unmatched bases: 6. Written as DNA, the CDR3 is TGCAGTGCAATAGACAGGGGGCGGAATCAGCCCCAGCATTTT. It specifies CSAIDRGRNQPQHF.